What follows are 23 T cell receptor beta chains derived from one specimen sequenced in a study of cytomegalovirus exposure and HLA in healthy donors. Assay used: immunoSEQ multiplex PCR; TCRdb lists only in-frame clones, some missing. The repertoire holds about 140,000 clones, with around 90% as singletons. Source material: PBMCs. Receptors originate from a man aged 18 to 30 in good health and CMV-seropositive.

The chain links TRBV9 to TRBJ2-1, with 8 bases that match TRBD2. Germline assignment: CDR1 SGDLS and CDR2 YYNGEE. CDR3 size: 15 residues. V lost 4 bases and J lost 4; bases outside the gene matches: 7. The CDR3 bases are TGTGCCAGCAGCCCCCAGATAGCGGGATACAATGAGCAGTTCTTC. Translation gives CASSPQIAGYNEQFF. The whole variable domain, filled in from reference TRBV9 and TRBJ2-1, reads DSGVTQTPKHLITATGQRVTLRCSPRSGDLSVYWYQQSLDQGLQFLIQYYNGEERAKGNILERFSAQQFPDLHSELNLSSLELGDSALYFCASSPQIAGYNEQFFGPGTRLTVL.

The chain uses TRBV6-1 and TRBJ2-4, with D perhaps TRBD1 (5 bases). Trimming stripped 2 bases from V and 0 bases from J, with 11 bases between. This CDR3 has 16 amino acids. The germline V gene has CDR1 MNHNS and CDR2 SASEGT. This CDR3 is CASSEQGRVAKNIQYF. In DNA form, the CDR3 reads TGTGCCAGCAGTGAACAGGGTCGGGTAGCCAAAAACATTCAGTACTTC.

J is TRBJ2-2 and V is TRBV6-5; the match to TRBD1 covers 7 bases. Germline V gene lookup returns CDR1 MNHEY and CDR2 SVGAGI. This CDR3 has 14 residues. The V gene end was trimmed by 4 bases and the J gene end by 7 bases; junction bases not matched to a gene: 6. CDR3 amino acids: CASSLVGGGGELFF. The DNA of the CDR3 is TGTGCCAGCAGTTTAGTAGGGGGCGGCGGGGAGCTGTTTTTT.

Here the CDR3 DNA reads TGTGCCAGCAGCTTGGGTAGCGGGGTCTACGAGCAGTACTTC. This gives the protein CASSLGSGVYEQYF. V usage is TRBV5-6 and J usage is TRBJ2-7, with TRBD2 identical over 8 bases. The germline CDR1 and CDR2 sequences are SGHDT and YYEEEE. This CDR3 comprises 14 residues. The V segment lost 0 bases and the J segment 3 bases; nucleotides outside the gene matches: 2. The full variable domain, rest sourced from reference TRBV5-6 and TRBJ2-7, is DAGVTQSPTHLIKTRGQQVTLRCSPKSGHDTVSWYQQALGQGPQFIFQYYEEEERQRGNFPDRFSGHQFPNYSSELNVNALLLGDSALYLCASSLGSGVYEQYFGPGTRLTVT.

The V call is TRBV14, the J call TRBJ2-1, with 15 bases that match TRBD2. V dropped 1 base and J dropped 8; count of bases not matched to a gene: 6. Germline V gene sequence: CDR1 SGHDN, CDR2 FVKESK. The CDR3 consists of 17 residues. The CDR3 DNA sequence: TGTGCCAGCAGCCAAGGGACTAGCGGGGGGGTAGTCGATGAGCAGTTCTTC. Protein sequence: CASSQGTSGGVVDEQFF.

The chain is built from TRBV27 and TRBJ1-5; TRBD1 aligns across 11 bases. The CDR3 is made up of 15 amino acids. CDR1 and CDR2 from the germline V gene are MNHEY and SMNVEV (reference sequence). The V gene end was trimmed by 4 bases and the J gene end by 7 bases; junction bases not matched to a gene: 6. This CDR3 is CASSSRTGGDQPQHF. The CDR3 DNA is TGTGCCAGCAGTTCAAGGACAGGGGGCGACCAGCCCCAGCATTTT.

This CDR3 reads CASSLDRFSNQPQHF. CDR3 coding DNA: TGTGCCAGCAGTCTTGACAGATTTAGCAATCAGCCCCAGCATTTT. J is TRBJ1-5 and V is TRBV6-1; maybe TRBD1 (5 bases). From germline, CDR1 is MNHNS and CDR2 SASEGT. Trimming shortened V by 5 bases and J by 0 bases, and 11 bases separated the two germline ends. The length of the CDR3 is 15 residues.

The J gene is TRBJ2-1, the V gene TRBV6-5; TRBD2 aligns across 11 bases. CDR1 is MNHEY, CDR2 SVGAGI, per germline. This CDR3 region has 15 residues. V was clipped by 6 bases and J by 4 bases; unmatched bases: 5. The CDR3 DNA reads TGTGCCAGCAGACAAACTAGCGGGGGTTACAATGAGCAGTTCTTC. Amino acids: CASRQTSGGYNEQFF.

The chain joins TRBV30 to TRBJ2-7; D not certain. CDR1 is GTSNPN, CDR2 SVGIG, per germline (reference sequence). With 1 base removed from V and 2 bases from J, the gap between germline ends came to 6 bases. The CDR3 has 12 amino acids. CDR3 DNA sequence: TGTGCCTGGAGTGACAGTACCTACGAGCAGTACTTC. Protein: CAWSDSTYEQYF.

The rearrangement joins TRBV6-6 to TRBJ1-1, with D unresolved. The V end lost 2 bases, the J end lost 5 bases, and 9 bases lay between the germline ends. Per the germline V gene, CDR1 is MNHNY and CDR2 is SVGAGI (reference sequence). The CDR3 runs to 13 residues. The CDR3 region has the DNA TGTGCCAGCAGTTACGGACGGGGTACTGAAGCTTTCTTT. This gives the protein CASSYGRGTEAFF.

This chain uses TRBV30 with TRBJ2-2; a weak D match, TRBD1 (6 bases). Germline V gene data show CDR1 as GTSNPN and CDR2 as SVGIG (reference sequence). The CDR3 extends over 12 amino acids. V was trimmed by 8 bases and J by 5 bases, leaving 12 bases between them. The CDR3: CARDRGTGELFF. Here the CDR3 DNA reads TGTGCCCGTGATAGGGGGACCGGGGAGCTGTTTTTT.

V usage is TRBV7-8 and J usage is TRBJ1-2; D gene uncertain. Looked up from germline, CDR1 is SGHVS and CDR2 is FQNEAQ. The V and J ends lost 5 bases and 2 bases respectively, with 12 bases between them. The CDR3 totals 14 residues. CDR3 loop: CASSINDLNYGYTF. The CDR3 DNA sequence: TGTGCCAGCAGCATTAACGATCTAAACTATGGCTACACCTTC.

The V and J genes are TRBV27 and TRBJ2-2, with a tentative D call TRBD2 (8 bases). The germline CDR1 and CDR2 sequences are MNHEY and SMNVEV (reference sequence). The length of the CDR3 is 14 residues. V shed 7 bases and J shed 6 bases, with 15 bases lying between them. The CDR3 nucleotides are TGTGCCAGCACGGGAGGGGGCTTTGCCGGGGAGCTGTTTTTT. Translation gives CASTGGGFAGELFF.

The chain employs TRBV5-5 and TRBJ1-5; D possibly corresponds to TRBD1 (6 bases). The CDR3 extends over 19 amino acids. Looked up from germline, CDR1 is SGHKS and CDR2 is YYEKEE (reference sequence). V lost 0 bases to trimming and J lost 3 bases, with 22 bases between them. The CDR3 DNA sequence: TGTGCCAGCAGCTTGGAGCCACAGGGTATTGGATACTACAATCAGCCCCAGCATTTT. Translating it yields CASSLEPQGIGYYNQPQHF.

The gene calls are TRBV5-1 and TRBJ1-1; possible D gene TRBD1, 5 bases. CDR3 size: 15 residues. Germline loops: CDR1 SGHRS, CDR2 YFSETQ. The ends were cut back, 8 bases at V and 4 bases at J, with 21 bases in the middle. The CDR3 here is CASTGTPSFTTEAFF. In DNA form, the CDR3 reads TGCGCCAGTACCGGGACTCCCAGTTTTACCACTGAAGCTTTCTTT.

This clone was found a few times. This chain uses TRBV5-4 with TRBJ1-3; D call uncertain. This CDR3 spans 16 amino acids. The germline gives CDR1 SGHNT, CDR2 YYREEE (reference sequence). Deletions cut 6 bases from V and 2 bases from J, with 18 bases between. CDR3 region: CASTPWRWRPGNTIYF. The CDR3 DNA follows: TGTGCCAGCACCCCTTGGAGATGGCGGCCTGGAAACACCATATATTTT.

The chain employs TRBV27 and TRBJ2-5, with a weak D call TRBD1 (6 bases). The CDR3 has 14 amino acids. V shed 3 bases and J shed 4 bases, with 12 bases lying between them. Germline CDR1 and CDR2: MNHEY and SMNVEV (reference sequence). This CDR3 is CASSLPGQPETQYF. The CDR3, as DNA: TGTGCCAGCAGTTTGCCAGGACAGCCAGAGACCCAGTACTTC.

This sequence joins TRBV9 and TRBJ1-1; the match to TRBD1 covers 11 bases. The CDR3 totals 15 residues. The V segment lost 0 bases and the J segment 5 bases; nucleotides outside the gene matches: 3. Germline V lookup: CDR1 SGDLS, CDR2 YYNGEE. The CDR3 spells CASSVGGTGGTEAFF. In DNA form, the CDR3 reads TGTGCCAGCAGCGTAGGTGGGACAGGGGGGACTGAAGCTTTCTTT.

The chain recombines TRBV4-2 with TRBJ2-2, with a tentative D call TRBD2 (5 bases). Germline loops: CDR1 LGHNA, CDR2 YNFKEQ. This CDR3 spans 16 amino acids. Trimming took 0 bases from V and 7 from J, leaving 15 bases between them. The CDR3 loop reads CASSQEGLARGGELFF. In nucleotides, the CDR3 is TGTGCCAGCAGCCAAGAAGGGCTAGCTCGCGGCGGGGAGCTGTTTTTT.

This clone was seen a single time. The chain couples TRBV6-6 to TRBJ2-7, with D maybe TRBD2 (5 bases). The germline V and J ends were trimmed by 9 bases and 4 bases, with 16 bases remaining between them. This CDR3 has 13 residues. The germline V gene encodes CDR1 MNHNY and CDR2 SVGAGI (reference sequence). CDR3 amino acids: CASAGVGRYEQYF. The CDR3, as DNA: TGTGCCAGTGCCGGGGTAGGAAGGTACGAGCAGTACTTC.

V is TRBV4-1 and J is TRBJ1-1; possible D gene TRBD1, 5 bases. With 2 bases removed from V and 5 bases from J, the gap between germline ends came to 15 bases. CDR3 length: 15 amino acids. Germline V lookup: CDR1 MGHRA, CDR2 YSYEKL. CDR3 nucleotide sequence: TGCGCCAGCAGCCAACAAGACAGATTAGGAACTGAAGCTTTCTTT. Amino acid sequence: CASSQQDRLGTEAFF.

The chain recombines TRBV7-8 with TRBJ2-1; possibly TRBD2 for D (5 bases). Germline V CDR1 and CDR2: SGHVS, FQNEAQ. The length of the CDR3 is 11 residues. The ends were cut back, 6 bases at V and 10 bases at J, with 10 bases in the middle. Written as DNA, the CDR3 is TGTGCCAGCAGGGGAGAGCGGGAGCAGTTCTTC. Translation gives CASRGEREQFF.

The chain combines TRBV5-1 with TRBJ2-2; TRBD1 aligns across 7 bases. The germline V gene encodes CDR1 SGHRS and CDR2 YFSETQ. There are 16 residues in the CDR3. V shed 5 bases and J 0 bases; nucleotides not matched to a gene: 7. This CDR3 is CASSKGGTSNTGELFF. CDR3 nucleotides: TGCGCCAGCAGTAAAGGGGGCACCTCGAACACCGGGGAGCTGTTTTTT.